The T cell receptor (beta chain) described here comes from a study of blood T cells in healthy people across ages. The study, taken as a whole, reports: Significant beta diversity loss was already apparent by age approximately 36, declining roughly linearly.

As to this clonotype: What it binds is unknown.

Using a J-beta primer mix together with a sample-barcoded 5' primer, a second PCR was run for about 6 to 12 cycles. TCRdb re-called the 5' RACE reads with MiXCR, one entry per CDR3 protein. The sample holds 700,000 to 900,000 distinct CDR3 sequences, 20% to 30% seen once. The CDR3 totals 14 residues. From germline, CDR1 is MNHEY and CDR2 SVGAGI. Trimming stripped 6 bases from V and 4 bases from J, with 16 bases between. In addition, the sample was reused for a study of T cells of mothers and their children. Turning to that study: A few healthy Caucasian mothers served as donors, and their six children did as well.

The J gene is TRBJ2-7, the V gene TRBV6-5; D is undetermined. The TCR comes from a boy aged 10-17 years in good health. Sequenced sample: blood. The CDR3 sequence is CASRSSQRAYEQYF. In DNA, the CDR3 is TGTGCCAGCAGATCATCTCAGAGAGCTTACGAGCAGTACTTC.